The 2 T cell receptor beta chains below come from one sample, sequenced in a study of cytomegalovirus exposure and HLA in healthy donors. The PCR made use of 60 Vbeta and 13 Jbeta primers. Sequencing used immunoSEQ multiplex PCR; TCRdb keeps in-frame clones, though not all of them. This sample has roughly 190,000 clones; roughly 80% occur once, and the top ten carry 1.5% to 2%. The specimen was PBMCs. The source is a woman aged 18 to 35 in good health and CMV-seronegative.

CDR3 sequence (DNA): TGTGCCACTTCAACCGGGACAGGGGGCGCCGCATCTTACGAGCAGTACTTC. This translates into CATSTGTGGAASYEQYF. The genes are TRBV15 and TRBJ2-7; 12 nucleotides align to TRBD1. This CDR3 region has 17 residues. V lost 9 bases and J lost 4; bases outside the gene matches: 16. The V gene's germline CDR1 is LNHNV and CDR2 YYDKDF (reference sequence).

The chain has TRBV7-9 and TRBJ1-1, with D perhaps matching TRBD1 (6 bases). In germline, CDR1 is SEHNR, CDR2 FQNEAQ (reference sequence). V shed 2 bases and J shed 0 bases, with 10 bases lying between them. This CDR3 has 15 amino acids. CDR3 coding DNA: TGTGCCAGCAGCTTAACAGGACAGATGAACACTGAAGCTTTCTTT. Protein sequence: CASSLTGQMNTEAFF.